This T cell receptor (beta chain) was profiled in a study of T cell responses to AZD1222 COVID-19 vaccine. In the study overall: Pooled together were second doses at about 4 or about 12 weeks.

Deletions cut 2 bases from V and 4 bases from J, with 15 bases between. The germline V gene encodes CDR1 SGHVS and CDR2 FQNEAQ. The CDR3 is 16 amino acids. General study results and limits: Repertoire collection took place solely once the T cell response had peaked. Just a handful of people given AZD1222 tested seropositive at baseline.

Profiled with immunoSEQ multiplex PCR; TCRdb holds only in-frame clones, not every one. Of 90,000 to 150,000 clones detected, about 83% appear once; the ten largest clones hold 12%. In the case of this clone: Its antigen is currently unknown.

V is TRBV7-8 and J is TRBJ1-5; D ambiguous. The sample consisted of peripheral blood, taken on day 0 of AZD1222 vaccination. The sequence was obtained from an adult in good health. CDR3 residues: CASSLNLRFGNQPQHF. In DNA form, the CDR3 reads TGTGCCAGCAGCTTAAACTTGCGATTTGGAAATCAGCCCCAGCATTTT.